The 27 T cell receptor beta chains below come from one sample, sequenced in a study of T cell changes during pregnancy in multiple sclerosis (dated by TCRdb to between 2018 and 2021). Library method: the immunoSEQ multiplex PCR assay. What TCRdb holds here is the immuneACCESS table cut down to in-frame rearrangements. Part of the clones is not present; checked against another copy, under half of the missing clones reflect an unresolved V gene, and the others are unexplained. This sample is represented by 40,000 to 55,000 clones; approximately 87% of them were singletons. About 5.1% of the sample comes from the top ten. The material was peripheral blood, obtained in the second trimester of pregnancy. These TCRs come from a female donor in good health, enrolled as a control in a pregnancy study.

The chain couples TRBV30 to TRBJ2-2; no reliable D call. The CDR3 consists of 13 residues. The germline V gene has CDR1 GTSNPN and CDR2 SVGIG (reference sequence). V was clipped by 1 base and J by 6 bases, with 9 bases between them. The CDR3 nucleotides read TGTGCCTGGAGTGCCCTAATAGCCGGGGAGCTGTTTTTT. It is translated as CAWSALIAGELFF.

The chain is built from TRBV2 and TRBJ1-1; D unclear. Looked up from germline, CDR1 is SNHLY and CDR2 is FYNNEI. The ends were cut back, 6 bases at V and 4 bases at J, with 12 bases in the middle. This CDR3 is built from 13 residues. The CDR3, as DNA: TGTGCCAGCAGCTCGGGGATGGGCACTGAAGCTTTCTTT. It yields the protein CASSSGMGTEAFF.

This chain connects TRBV10-3 to TRBJ1-1; TRBD1 aligns across 9 bases. The junction had 11 bases not matched to a gene; V was cut back by 7 bases and J by 5 bases. Germline lookup yields CDR1 ENHRY and CDR2 SYGVKD. The CDR3 loop spans 15 amino acids. The CDR3 protein is CAITDPDRGKTEAFF. The DNA for the CDR3 is TGTGCCATCACCGACCCGGACAGGGGAAAAACTGAAGCTTTCTTT.

Here the CDR3 reads CASSRGAPTEAFF. CDR3 DNA sequence: TGTGCCAGCAGCCGGGGGGCTCCCACTGAAGCTTTCTTT. The chain uses TRBV21-1 and TRBJ1-1. TRBV21-1 is deemed a pseudogene. CDR3 length: 13 amino acids.

The V call is TRBV18, the J call TRBJ2-7, with 7 bases aligning to TRBD1. This CDR3 has 14 amino acids. The V gene end was trimmed by 3 bases and the J gene end by 2 bases; junction bases not matched to a gene: 4. The V gene's germline CDR1 is KGHSH and CDR2 LQKENI. The CDR3 nucleotides read TGTGCCAGCTCACCGCCGGGACAGACCTACGAGCAGTACTTC. Translated: CASSPPGQTYEQYF.

This clone was picked up one time. The gene calls are TRBV6-5 and TRBJ2-6; D is uncertain. V was shortened by 2 bases and J by 3 bases, with 11 bases between the two germline ends. Germline CDR1 and CDR2: MNHEY and SVGAGI. This CDR3 has 16 residues. CDR3 coding DNA: TGTGCCAGCAGTTACGCCCTTAGCTATGGGGCCAACGTCCTGACTTTC. This codes for CASSYALSYGANVLTF.

J is TRBJ1-1 and V is TRBV4-3; perhaps TRBD1 as D (6 bases). Looked up from germline, CDR1 is LGHNA and CDR2 is YSLEER. The V and J ends lost 0 bases and 0 bases respectively, with 8 bases between them. The CDR3 length is 15 residues. In DNA form, the CDR3 reads TGCGCCAGCAGCCAAGATGGACAGTTGAACACTGAAGCTTTCTTT. Protein: CASSQDGQLNTEAFF.

A single count supports this clone. The CDR3 reads CASRLGQQNTEAFF. CDR3 in DNA: TGCGCCAGCAGGCTAGGACAGCAGAACACTGAAGCTTTCTTT. The chain has TRBV10-2 and TRBJ1-1; D is possibly TRBD1 (6 bases). Between the trimmed V and J ends, which lost 6 bases and 1 base, there was a span of 12 bases. Germline V gene sequence: CDR1 WSHSY, CDR2 SAAADI. The CDR3 totals 14 residues.

This chain connects TRBV10-2 to TRBJ2-2; unclear D gene. V was trimmed by 5 bases and J by 6 bases, leaving 7 bases between them. CDR1 is WSHSY and CDR2 is SAAADI in the germline V gene. CDR3 length: 12 residues. CDR3 DNA sequence: TGCGCCAGCAGTAAGAGTCCCGGGGAGCTGTTTTTT. It codes for CASSKSPGELFF.

CDR3 nucleotide sequence: TGCGCCAGCAGCTTGGATGGACTAGCGGGAGTGACAGATACGCAGTATTTT. It specifies CASSLDGLAGVTDTQYF. The rearrangement joins TRBV5-1 to TRBJ2-3; 13 bases agree with TRBD2. This CDR3 region has 17 residues. The trim removed 0 bases at V and 3 bases at J, leaving 4 bases unmatched. Germline CDR1 SGHRS, CDR2 YFSETQ.

The DNA of the CDR3 is TGTGCCAGCAGCTTACCAGGGCCCTACGAGCAGTACTTC. Translated: CASSLPGPYEQYF. The V call is TRBV7-9, the J call TRBJ2-7, with D tentatively TRBD1 (5 bases). V lost 2 bases and J 2 bases, leaving 7 bases between the germline ends. The CDR3 is 13 amino acids. CDR1 SEHNR and CDR2 FQNEAQ come from the germline V gene (reference sequence). Drawing the rest from reference TRBV7-9 and TRBJ2-7, the complete variable domain is DTGVSQNPRHKITKRGQNVTFRCDPISEHNRLYWYRQTLGQGPEFLTYFQNEAQLEKSRLLSDRFSAERPKGSFSTLEIQRTEQGDSAMYLCASSLPGPYEQYFGPGTRLTVT.

This clone was recorded once. The chain has TRBV12-5 and TRBJ1-1; D is unclear. V was shortened by 7 bases and J by 0 bases, with 15 bases between the two germline ends. This CDR3 spans 15 amino acids. Germline CDR1 is LGHNT and CDR2 is FRNRAP. CDR3 DNA: TGTGCTAGTGCCCCCCTGAGCGGGGTGAACACTGAAGCTTTCTTT. Its translation is CASAPLSGVNTEAFF.

The V call is TRBV28, the J call TRBJ2-7; TRBD1 is a possible D gene (6 bases). Germline assignment: CDR1 MDHEN and CDR2 SYDVKM. The CDR3 runs 14 residues. Trimming took off 5 bases at V and 0 bases at J, with 11 bases between the two ends. The CDR3: CASSPDSRSYEQYF. Written as DNA, the CDR3 is TGTGCCAGCAGTCCGGACAGCCGCTCCTACGAGCAGTACTTC.

The CDR3 nucleotides read TGTGCCAGCAGCCCGACCCTGGGTGGAGGGTCCCTGGGTTCGCAGTATTTT. This encodes CASSPTLGGGSLGSQYF. This rearrangement joins TRBV7-2 to TRBJ2-3; TRBD2 is a possible D gene (6 bases). The CDR3 totals 17 residues. V lost 5 bases and J 10 bases, leaving 28 bases between the germline ends. Germline V gene data show CDR1 as SGHTA and CDR2 as FQGNSA. The full variable domain, rest sourced from reference TRBV7-2 and TRBJ2-3, is GAGVSQSPSNKVTEKGKDVELRCDPISGHTALYWYRQSLGQGLEFLIYFQGNSAPDKSGLPSDRFSAERTGGSVSTLTIQRTQQEDSAVYLCASSPTLGGGSLGSQYFGPGTRLTVL.

J is TRBJ2-1 and V is TRBV9; the D gene is possibly TRBD2 (5 bases). With 0 bases removed from V and 2 bases from J, the gap between germline ends came to 12 bases. Germline loops: CDR1 SGDLS, CDR2 YYNGEE. This CDR3 is 16 amino acids long. The CDR3 DNA sequence: TGTGCCAGCAGCGTAGATGCCATCGGGGCCTACAATGAGCAGTTCTTC. As protein: CASSVDAIGAYNEQFF. Using reference TRBV9 and TRBJ2-1 for the parts outside the CDR3, the full variable domain is DSGVTQTPKHLITATGQRVTLRCSPRSGDLSVYWYQQSLDQGLQFLIQYYNGEERAKGNILERFSAQQFPDLHSELNLSSLELGDSALYFCASSVDAIGAYNEQFFGPGTRLTVL.

The V and J genes are TRBV9 and TRBJ2-1, with D unclear. The CDR3 runs to 14 residues. Germline V CDR1 and CDR2: SGDLS, YYNGEE. Trimming took off 0 bases at V and 9 bases at J, with 13 bases between the two ends. This CDR3 is CASSVDGAPGEQFF. The CDR3 nucleotides are TGTGCCAGCAGCGTAGATGGTGCCCCCGGTGAGCAGTTCTTC.

This chain connects TRBV7-9 to TRBJ2-7, with a tentative D call TRBD2 (5 bases). This CDR3 contains 15 residues. The germline V gene encodes CDR1 SEHNR and CDR2 FQNEAQ (reference sequence). Trimming shortened V by 3 bases and J by 5 bases, and 17 bases separated the two germline ends. CDR3 residues: CASSFQRVGRDEQYF. CDR3 DNA: TGTGCCAGCAGCTTTCAAAGAGTAGGGCGGGACGAGCAGTACTTC.

The rearrangement uses TRBV19 and TRBJ2-7; TRBD1 aligns across 9 bases. Germline V gene data show CDR1 as LNHDA and CDR2 as SQIVND (reference sequence). CDR3 length: 14 residues. V dropped 4 bases and J dropped 5; count of bases not matched to a gene: 6. Here the CDR3 reads CASSTRDRADEQYF. The DNA of the CDR3 is TGTGCCAGTAGTACCCGGGACAGGGCGGACGAGCAGTACTTC.

The gene calls are TRBV6-5 and TRBJ2-7; a possible D gene is TRBD1 (6 bases). Germline lookup yields CDR1 MNHEY and CDR2 SVGAGI. V was cut by 6 bases and J by 0 bases, with 12 bases left in between. There are 14 residues in the CDR3. In DNA, the CDR3 is TGTGCCAGCAGCAGCCCAGGGGTCTCCTACGAGCAGTACTTC. This sequence encodes CASSSPGVSYEQYF.

The count of this clone is one. The V gene is TRBV28, the J gene TRBJ1-4; the match to TRBD1 covers 10 bases. CDR1 is MDHEN, CDR2 SYDVKM, per germline. CDR3 size: 15 residues. V was pared by 6 bases and J by 8 bases, with 9 bases of the junction left unmatched. The CDR3 DNA sequence: TGTGCCAGCAGCCATCCGGGACAGGGGCAAGAAAAACTGTTTTTT. Translation gives CASSHPGQGQEKLFF.

This chain connects TRBV5-1 to TRBJ2-6, with TRBD2 as a possible D gene (5 bases). The CDR3 is made up of 18 amino acids. Germline V gene sequence: CDR1 SGHRS, CDR2 YFSETQ. Trimming removed 1 base at V and 0 bases at J, with 14 bases between. The chain's CDR3 is CASSLRAGLSSGANVLTF. The DNA for the CDR3 is TGCGCCAGCAGCTTGCGTGCAGGACTCAGCTCTGGGGCCAACGTCCTGACTTTC.

This clone was recorded once. The rearrangement joins TRBV5-1 to TRBJ2-3; 8 nucleotides align to TRBD2. Germline V CDR1 and CDR2: SGHRS, YFSETQ. CDR3 size: 15 residues. V was pared by 4 bases and J by 4 bases, with 8 bases of the junction left unmatched. For the CDR3, the DNA is TGCGCCAGCAGCCAACTAGCGGAGGGGGCAGATACGCAGTATTTT. Protein product: CASSQLAEGADTQYF.

The rearrangement links TRBV11-2 to TRBJ1-1; D is unresolved. Trimming removed 5 bases from V and 6 bases from J, with 7 bases in between. The germline gives CDR1 SGHAT, CDR2 FQNNGV. This CDR3 is built from 11 residues. CDR3 in amino acids: CASSPPAEAFF. Written as DNA, the CDR3 is TGTGCCAGCAGCCCCCCCGCTGAAGCTTTCTTT.

This chain connects TRBV10-1 to TRBJ2-5, with 9 positions matching TRBD1. The CDR3 covers 18 residues. Per germline, CDR1 WNHNN and CDR2 SYGVQD (reference sequence). The J segment lost 6 bases and the V segment lost 0 bases, leaving 14 bases of the junction unmatched. CDR3 region: CASSESGAGTGKAKTQYF. The CDR3 DNA sequence: TGCGCCAGCAGTGAGTCCGGGGCCGGGACAGGGAAGGCAAAGACCCAGTACTTC.

This clone is a singleton in its sample. The chain uses TRBV25-1 and TRBJ1-2; D might be TRBD1 (5 bases). The V gene's germline CDR1 is MGHDK and CDR2 SYGVNS. This CDR3 region has 10 residues. V was trimmed by 6 bases and J by 6 bases, leaving 5 bases between them. This CDR3 is CASRGHGYTF. The CDR3, as DNA: TGTGCCAGCAGGGGGCATGGCTACACCTTC.

The chain combines TRBV19 with TRBJ2-5; D may be TRBD1 (7 bases). The germline gives CDR1 LNHDA, CDR2 SQIVND (reference sequence). V was clipped by 3 bases and J by 2 bases, with 10 bases between them. CDR3 length equals 14 residues. The CDR3 is CASSISGGQETQYF. The CDR3 nucleotides are TGTGCCAGTAGTATTTCAGGGGGGCAAGAGACCCAGTACTTC.

The table lists this clone with a count of one. J is TRBJ2-1 and V is TRBV5-4; tentatively, D is TRBD1 (5 bases). V lost 4 bases and J lost 10, with 12 bases in between. This CDR3 spans 12 amino acids. The germline gives CDR1 SGHNT, CDR2 YYREEE (reference sequence). The CDR3 region has the DNA TGTGCCAGCAGCAAAGACAGTGCCGAGCAGTTCTTC. This gives the protein CASSKDSAEQFF.